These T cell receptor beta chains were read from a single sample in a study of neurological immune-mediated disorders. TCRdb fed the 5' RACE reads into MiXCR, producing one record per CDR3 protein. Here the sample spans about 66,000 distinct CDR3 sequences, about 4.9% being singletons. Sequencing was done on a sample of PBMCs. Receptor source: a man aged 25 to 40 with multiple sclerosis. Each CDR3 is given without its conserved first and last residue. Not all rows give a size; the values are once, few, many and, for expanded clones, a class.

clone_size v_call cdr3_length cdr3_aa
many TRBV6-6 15 ASSYSSMGQITGELF
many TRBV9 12 ASSGDATNEKLF
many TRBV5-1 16 ASSLGLLRESGANVLT
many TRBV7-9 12 ASTRRGLGEKLF
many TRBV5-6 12 ASSFFPARYGYT
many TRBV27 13 ASSLFRTRPYEQY
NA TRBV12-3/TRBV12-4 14 ASSFPRTGAWDEQF
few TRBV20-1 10 SGADGRTEAF
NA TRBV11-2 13 ASSVGQGKTGELF
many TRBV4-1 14 ASSQLARGRDQPQH
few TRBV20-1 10 SAPDGSYEQY
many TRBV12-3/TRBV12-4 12 ASSPPGLPYGYT
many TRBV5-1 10 ASSTGIYGYT
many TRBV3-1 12 ASTFGTITDTQY
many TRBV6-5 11 ASSQQLNTEAF
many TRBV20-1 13 SARAQTGVGTEAF
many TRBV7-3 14 ASSIRGRRGTDTQY
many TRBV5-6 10 ASSSRATEAF
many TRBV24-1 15 ATSGHDGGASYNEQF
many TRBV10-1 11 ASRQDFTGELF
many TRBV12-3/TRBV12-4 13 ASRHPQGANTEAF
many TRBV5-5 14 ASSYFPGQGNTEAF
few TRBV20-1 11 SARGDGTYGYT
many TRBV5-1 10 ASSASKAEQF
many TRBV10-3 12 AISEQGLSTEAF